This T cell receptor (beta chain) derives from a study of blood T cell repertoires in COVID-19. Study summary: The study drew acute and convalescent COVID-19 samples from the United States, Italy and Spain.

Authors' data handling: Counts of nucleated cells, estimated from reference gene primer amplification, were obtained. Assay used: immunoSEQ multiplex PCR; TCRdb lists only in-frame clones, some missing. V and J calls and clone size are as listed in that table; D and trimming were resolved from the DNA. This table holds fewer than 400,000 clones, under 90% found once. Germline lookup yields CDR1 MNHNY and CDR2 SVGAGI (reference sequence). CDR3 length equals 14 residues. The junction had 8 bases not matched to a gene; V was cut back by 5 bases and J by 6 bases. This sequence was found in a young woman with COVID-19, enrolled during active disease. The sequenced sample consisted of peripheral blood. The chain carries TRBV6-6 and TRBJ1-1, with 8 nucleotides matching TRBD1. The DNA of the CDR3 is TGTGCCAGCAGTAGATTACAGGGGGTCTCTGAAGCTTTCTTT. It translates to CASSRLQGVSEAFF.